The clone carrying this T cell receptor (beta chain) was observed once. In the original analysis: Estimated nucleated cell counts came from reference gene primer amplification. Assay used: immunoSEQ multiplex PCR; TCRdb lists only in-frame clones, some missing. From that table come the V and J calls and clone size; the DNA was used to work out D and trimming. The sample includes 250,000 to 350,000 clones, 80% to 90% of them seen just once. Participants came from some 23 US areas, aged about 18 to 100 years. Each recovered donor of Cohort 3 presented with two negative PCRs, clearance, or symptom resolution. This sample was included in a study of blood T cell repertoires in COVID-19. Study details: From the United States, Italy and Spain came samples of acute and convalescent COVID-19.

The TCR comes from a woman in her twenties or thirties who had recovered from COVID-19. Specimen: PBMCs or T cells enriched from blood (not recorded which).

This chain's CDR3 is CASSSSITNTEAFF. CDR3 nucleotides: TGTGCCAGCAGTTCTAGTATCACGAACACTGAAGCTTTCTTT. The J gene is TRBJ1-1, the V gene TRBV28, with D unclear. V lost 4 bases to trimming and J lost 1 base, with 10 bases between them. Germline CDR1 reads MDHEN; CDR2 reads SYDVKM. This CDR3 comprises 14 residues. The complete variable domain, with remaining parts taken from reference TRBV28 and TRBJ1-1, reads DVKVTQSSRYLVKRTGEKVFLECVQDMDHENMFWYRQDPGLGLRLIYFSYDVKMKEKGDIPEGYSVSREKKERFSLILESASTNQTSMYLCASSSSITNTEAFFGQGTRLTVV.